One and the same sample provided the 11 T cell receptor beta chains below, sequenced in a study of tumor-infiltrating lymphocytes in primary liver carcinoma. Synthesis of TCR beta cDNA was carried out from 500 ng total RNA with a constant-region primer. Three nested multiplex PCR rounds, a slightly modified ARM-PCR, produced the libraries for TCR beta. For roughly 10 cycles apiece, the opening two PCR rounds ran with TRBV1-TRBV30 forward primers and a C-beta reverse primer. Each CDR3 protein gets one entry after TCRdb re-called the multiplex PCR reads with MiXCR. The table has fewer than 350,000 distinct CDR3 sequences, 65% seen once. Germline DNA was extracted too, while blood RNA derived from unsorted whole blood. The sample was peripheral blood. The source is a man aged 40-55 years with primary liver carcinoma and hepatitis B virus infection.

This clonotype was detected once. A much larger clone sits a single nucleotide away, making a read error possible. The chain recombines TRBV6-1 with TRBJ2-2, with no clear D. Trimming pared 11 bases from V and 2 bases from J, leaving 15 bases between. The CDR3 sequence is 14 residues long. Germline-derived CDR1 and CDR2 are MNHNS and SASEGT. The CDR3 coding sequence is TGTGCCCACACGGAACTTAGAAACACCGGGGAGCTGTTTTTT. Its translation is CAHTELRNTGELFF.

This clonotype showed up just a few times. CDR3: CASTPLGGHLSNQPQHF. CDR3 coding DNA: TGTGCCAGCACCCCCTTAGGGGGGCACCTTAGCAATCAGCCCCAGCATTTT. The chain has TRBV6-6 and TRBJ1-5, with a tentative D call TRBD1 (6 bases). There are 17 residues in the CDR3. The germline gives CDR1 MNHNY, CDR2 SVGAGI (reference sequence). Between the trimmed V and J ends, which lost 7 bases and 0 bases, there was a span of 19 bases.

This chain joins TRBV5-4 and TRBJ2-1; D may be TRBD2 (7 bases). Per the germline V gene, CDR1 is SGHNT and CDR2 is YYREEE (reference sequence). V lost 3 bases to trimming and J lost 4 bases, with 17 bases between them. This CDR3 comprises 16 residues. The CDR3, as DNA: TGTGCCAGCAGCTCAGGCGGGGGCGGAAATTACAATGAGCAGTTCTTC. Amino acid sequence: CASSSGGGGNYNEQFF.

As to this clonotype: A much bigger clone sits one base away, suggesting this may be a read error. This chain links TRBV6-2 or TRBV6-3 with TRBJ1-1; D is uncertain. This CDR3 spans 13 amino acids. Germline lookup yields CDR1 MNHEY and CDR2 SVGEGT. The CDR3 coding sequence is TGTGCCAGCAGTAGCGGGTTACACACTGAAGCTCTCTTT. Translating gives CASSSGLHTEALF.

This clonotype was found many times. The chain combines TRBV6-6 with TRBJ2-1, with 7 positions matching TRBD2. The trim removed 7 bases at V and 0 bases at J, leaving 3 bases unmatched. Germline CDR1 is MNHNY and CDR2 is SVGAGI (reference sequence). The CDR3 length is 14 residues. This chain's CDR3 is CASNTGGSYNEQFF. The CDR3 DNA reads as TGTGCCAGCAATACGGGAGGCTCCTACAATGAGCAGTTCTTC.

This clonotype showed up many times. The V call is TRBV4-3, the J call TRBJ2-2, with TRBD2 identical over 13 bases. CDR3 length: 18 residues. CDR1 and CDR2 from the germline V gene are LGHNA and YSLEER. V was pared by 0 bases and J by 13 bases, with 14 bases of the junction left unmatched. CDR3 DNA sequence: TGCGCCAGCAGCCAAGATCGAGCGGGACTAGCGGGAACTTGGGGGCTGTTTTTT. Translated, it gives CASSQDRAGLAGTWGLFF.

With regard to this clonotype: Since a much larger clone is just one base distant, this may be a read error. The chain uses TRBV4-2 and TRBJ2-7; TRBD1 aligns across 7 bases. V gave up 4 bases and J gave up 4 bases; unmatched junction bases: 13. The CDR3 extends over 16 amino acids. Looked up from germline, CDR1 is LGHNA and CDR2 is YNFKEQ. The CDR3 sequence is CASSPYRIGGEYEQYF. The CDR3 coding sequence is TGTGCCAGCAGCCCCTACCGGATAGGGGGCGAGTACGAGCAGTACTTC.

This clonotype was seen only once. One base away lies a much larger clone, so this may be a sequencing read error. CDR3 sequence: CASSTWPGGNQPQQF. In DNA form, the CDR3 reads TGTGCCAGCAGTACTTGGCCGGGAGGCAATCAGCCCCAGCAATTT. The chain has TRBV6-2 or TRBV6-3 and TRBJ1-5; D uncertain. The CDR3 covers 15 residues. CDR1 is MNHEY and CDR2 is SVGEGT in the germline V gene.

Turning to this clonotype: A read error may be the cause here, since a much bigger clone is one base away. In this CDR3 the conserved last residue, phenylalanine or tryptophan, is missing, so a read error is likely. This chain's CDR3 is CASSSRQGTEAFL. The CDR3 DNA is TGTGCCAGCAGTTCCCGACAGGGGACTGAAGCTTTCTTA. The V and J genes are TRBV6-5 and TRBJ1-1, with 8 bases lining up with TRBD1. The CDR3 length is 13 residues. Trimming cost V 4 bases and J 5 bases; bases outside gene matches: 3. Germline V gene data show CDR1 as MNHEY and CDR2 as SVGAGI.

In the case of this clonotype: This CDR3 is missing its conserved last phenylalanine or tryptophan, likely due to a read error. This chain uses TRBV4-3 with TRBJ2-1; the match to TRBD2 covers 9 bases. This CDR3 is 16 amino acids long. Germline CDR1 is LGHNA and CDR2 is YSLEER. Written as DNA, the CDR3 is TGCGCCAGCTGCCAAGAGTGGCTAGCGGGATACAATGAGCAGTTCATC. It encodes CASCQEWLAGYNEQFI.

This rearrangement joins TRBV29-1 to TRBJ2-1; 7 bases are a match to TRBD1. The CDR3 sequence is 13 residues long. J lost 7 bases, V lost 8 bases, and 11 bases had no gene match. Germline V gene data show CDR1 as SQVTM and CDR2 as ANQGSEA. As DNA, the CDR3 is TGCAGCATTGCCGCCGAGACAGGGAATGAGCAGTTCTTC. It yields the protein CSIAAETGNEQFF.